This T cell receptor beta chain was retrieved from a study of T cell responses to AZD1222 COVID-19 vaccine. With regard to this clone: Its cognate antigen is unknown.

Study outcomes and limitations: CD4 TCRs associated with vaccination spanned spike, dominating at 160-218 and 743-854.

Sequencing was performed with immunoSEQ multiplex PCR; in TCRdb, only in-frame clones are kept and a portion is missing. The table lists around 58,000 clones, around 90% of them singletons. The V gene lost 1 base and the J gene lost 0 bases, with 12 bases spanning the gap. CDR3 length: 16 residues. Germline V gene lookup returns CDR1 LNHNV and CDR2 YYDKDF (reference sequence). The starting material was peripheral blood, obtained 28 days after the second AZD1222 dose. V and J are TRBV15 and TRBJ1-2; D is unclear. This sequence originates from an adult who received the AZD1222 COVID-19 vaccine. DNA for the CDR3: TGTGCCACCAGCAGAGTAGGGCCGACTACTAACTATGGCTACACCTTC. This sequence encodes CATSRVGPTTNYGYTF.